The present entry profiles one TCR beta chain with its context. Donors, without exception, were Caucasian adults residing in Nashville, Tennessee. Extraction of genomic DNA in unsorted samples used 86 million or so PBMCs. This sample is drawn from a study of shared clonotypes between healthy human individuals. The germline V gene encodes CDR1 MNHEY and CDR2 SVGAGI. With 5 bases removed from V and 6 bases from J, the gap between germline ends came to 14 bases. The CDR3 is 13 amino acids. Each subset's genomic DNA was shared equally among a number of immunoSEQ plates. DNA input for the unsorted PBMC replicate PCRs was around 300 ng, some 29,000 T cell genomes. The data were produced by immunoSEQ multiplex PCR, yet TCRdb's version contains in-frame clones alone and is incomplete. The table has about 480,000 clones, 79% seen once; the top ten hold over 10%.

This chain links TRBV6-5 with TRBJ2-7; D tentatively reads TRBD1 or TRBD2 (5 bases each). The material sequenced was PBMCs. This clonotype originated in a woman between 40 and 50 years old in good health. Some clones in this sample may be carry-over from other donors' samples. This chain's CDR3 is CASSPGPFGEQYF. CDR3 in DNA: TGTGCCAGCAGTCCGGGACCGTTCGGCGAGCAGTACTTC.